This T cell receptor beta chain was documented in a study of blood T cells in healthy people across ages. Sample-barcoded 5' priming and a J-beta primer mix drove a second PCR of about 6 to 11 cycles. TCRdb reprocessed the 5' RACE reads with MiXCR, giving one entry per CDR3 protein. The sample has roughly 2 million distinct CDR3 sequences, around half seen once. To note about this clonotype: The antigen is unknown.

Findings and caveats of the study: Age showed a roughly linear inverse relationship with TCR beta diversity per million T cells.

The sample taken for sequencing was blood. The source is a woman aged 40 to 49 in good health.

CDR3: CASSLEGGGEHEQYF. The CDR3, as DNA: TGTGCCAGCAGCTTAGAGGGAGGGGGGGAGCATGAGCAGTACTTC. The chain employs TRBV11-2 and TRBJ2-5, with D possibly TRBD2 on 7 matching bases. CDR1 is SGHAT, CDR2 FQNNGV, per germline. Trimming pared 0 bases from V and 11 bases from J, leaving 19 bases between. This CDR3 has 15 residues.